These 17 T cell receptor beta chains originate from one sample sequenced in a study of CD8 T cells in Susac syndrome. RNA was extracted with the RNeasy kit, and a quantity of about 0.45 to 1 ug was reverse transcribed using random hexamers. TCRdb fed the immunoSEQ multiplex PCR reads into MiXCR, producing one record per CDR3 protein. The sample holds about 210,000 distinct CDR3 sequences, approximately 95% seen once. The sample was CD4+ T cells from PBMCs. These receptors came from a human donor with multiple sclerosis.

The chain links TRBV29-1 to TRBJ1-2, with 10 bases fitting TRBD1. The CDR3 contains 14 residues. The V and J ends lost 7 bases and 5 bases, in that order; junction bases with no gene match: 10. Germline values: CDR1 SQVTM, CDR2 ANQGSEA. The CDR3 spells CSAWDRGIKYGYTF. CDR3 DNA sequence: TGCAGCGCCTGGGACAGGGGCATAAAGTATGGCTACACCTTC.

The V gene is TRBV6-1, the J gene TRBJ1-1; D remains unclear. V gave up 6 bases and J gave up 3 bases, with 11 bases separating them. The germline gives CDR1 MNHNS, CDR2 SASEGT. CDR3 length: 13 residues. The CDR3 DNA is TGTGCCAGCAGAGGGATAGGGCACACTGAAGCTTTCTTT. It is translated as CASRGIGHTEAFF.

The chain is built from TRBV2 and TRBJ1-1; 7 bases fit TRBD1. Germline V CDR1 and CDR2: SNHLY, FYNNEI. Losses at the gene ends were 2 bases for V and 4 bases for J; bases not matched to a gene: 7. The CDR3 is 15 amino acids. In DNA form, the CDR3 reads TGTGCCAGCAGTGAAAGACAGGGTGGATTCACTGAAGCTTTCTTT. This translates into CASSERQGGFTEAFF.

The table lists this clonotype with a count of one. The CDR3 is CASSHNSIRYGYTF. The CDR3 coding sequence is TGTGCCAGCAGCCACAACTCCATACGCTATGGCTACACCTTC. This sequence joins TRBV12-3 or TRBV12-4 and TRBJ1-2; no clear D gene. Trimming pared 6 bases from V and 4 bases from J, leaving 15 bases between. This CDR3 spans 14 amino acids.

The chain carries TRBV20-1 and TRBJ2-5; tentatively, D is TRBD2 (6 bases). The CDR3 is made up of 13 amino acids. Germline V gene data show CDR1 as DFQATT and CDR2 as SNEGSKA (reference sequence). V was pared by 4 bases and J by 4 bases, with 13 bases between. The CDR3 sequence: CSATLLAPETQYF. The CDR3 nucleotides read TGCAGTGCTACATTACTAGCTCCAGAGACCCAGTACTTC.

V and J are TRBV15 and TRBJ2-5; the D call may be TRBD1 or TRBD2 (6 bases each). The CDR3 extends over 14 amino acids. Trimming removed 1 base from V and 3 bases from J, with 9 bases in between. Germline V lookup: CDR1 LNHNV, CDR2 YYDKDF (reference sequence). Written as DNA, the CDR3 is TGTGCCACCAGCAGAGGGGGGGCCGAAGAGACCCAGTACTTC. Amino acids: CATSRGGAEETQYF. Together with reference TRBV15 and TRBJ2-5, the CDR3 gives the full variable domain: DAMVIQNPRYQVTQFGKPVTLSCSQTLNHNVMYWYQQKSSQAPKLLFHYYDKDFNNEADTPDNFQSRRPNTSFCFLDIRSPGLGDTAMYLCATSRGGAEETQYFGPGTRLLVL.

The chain recombines TRBV7-3 with TRBJ2-7; TRBD2 matches 7 bases. Germline V gene data show CDR1 as SGHTA and CDR2 as FQGTGA. Trimming took 3 bases from V and 3 from J; bases not matched to a gene: 5. The length of the CDR3 is 14 residues. CDR3 DNA sequence: TGTGCCAGCAGCTTCACGGGAGGAAACTACGAGCAGTACTTC. Its protein product is CASSFTGGNYEQYF.

The chain carries TRBV7-3 and TRBJ2-2; 9 nucleotides match TRBD1. V dropped 6 bases and J dropped 6; count of bases not matched to a gene: 5. This CDR3 is 14 amino acids long. Germline V lookup: CDR1 SGHTA, CDR2 FQGTGA. In DNA form, the CDR3 reads TGTGCCAGCAGAGGAACAGGGGGCTCCGGGGAGCTGTTTTTT. This codes for CASRGTGGSGELFF.

DNA of the CDR3: TGCAGTGCCCCGAGGGCGGGACAGGGGCTTTTTGGCTACACCTTC. Its protein product is CSAPRAGQGLFGYTF. The chain carries TRBV20-1 and TRBJ1-2; 10 nucleotides match TRBD1. The germline V gene encodes CDR1 DFQATT and CDR2 SNEGSKA (reference sequence). With 6 bases clipped from V and 7 bases from J, the junction kept 14 bases outside the gene matches. The CDR3 extends over 15 amino acids.

The chain couples TRBV20-1 to TRBJ2-3; tentatively, D is TRBD2 (6 bases). V was cut by 0 bases and J by 0 bases, with 19 bases left in between. There are 18 residues in the CDR3. The germline V gene has CDR1 DFQATT and CDR2 SNEGSKA (reference sequence). This CDR3 reads CSARDPWGDSPSTDTQYF. CDR3 DNA: TGCAGTGCTAGAGACCCGTGGGGGGATTCCCCTAGCACAGATACGCAGTATTTT.

The V gene is TRBV24-1, the J gene TRBJ2-2; TRBD1 matches at 9 bases. The CDR3 length is 17 residues. The germline CDR1 and CDR2 sequences are KGHDR and SFDVKD. J gave up 6 bases and V 3 bases, and 10 bases lay outside the gene matches. The CDR3 here is CATSDATGTGLAGELFF. DNA of the CDR3: TGTGCCACCAGTGATGCAACCGGGACAGGGCTGGCCGGGGAGCTGTTTTTT.

The chain links TRBV7-2 to TRBJ2-2, with 7 bases matching TRBD1. V shed 5 bases, J shed 0 bases, and the junction held 6 bases outside the gene matches. The CDR3 has 16 amino acids. The V gene's germline CDR1 is SGHTA and CDR2 FQGNSA. The CDR3, as DNA: TGTGCCAGCAGCCGAACCGGGACAGCGAACACCGGGGAGCTGTTTTTT. Its protein product is CASSRTGTANTGELFF.

This clonotype occurred once. The genes are TRBV6-1 and TRBJ2-7; the D is unclear. The CDR3 covers 14 residues. The germline V gene encodes CDR1 MNHNS and CDR2 SASEGT. V was shortened by 3 bases and J by 2 bases, with 11 bases between the two germline ends. The CDR3, as DNA: TGTGCCAGCAGTGATGCTTATTCCACCTACGAGCAGTACTTC. The encoded protein is CASSDAYSTYEQYF.

The chain employs TRBV29-1 and TRBJ1-1; possibly TRBD1 for D (6 bases). CDR3 length equals 14 residues. CDR1 is SQVTM and CDR2 is ANQGSEA in the germline V gene. V was shortened by 7 bases and J by 3 bases, with 18 bases between the two germline ends. The CDR3 sequence is CSGFLTGSYTEAFF. The CDR3 DNA sequence: TGCAGCGGATTTTTAACAGGGTCTTACACTGAAGCTTTCTTT.

J is TRBJ2-1 and V is TRBV20-1; 8 bases fit TRBD2. This CDR3 has 14 residues. V was pared by 4 bases and J by 7 bases, with 9 bases of the junction left unmatched. The germline CDR1 and CDR2 sequences are DFQATT and SNEGSKA (reference sequence). The CDR3 DNA sequence: TGCAGTGCTACTGAGACGGGGGGGATAAATGAGCAGTTCTTC. Protein product: CSATETGGINEQFF.

The J gene is TRBJ1-2, the V gene TRBV3-1, with TRBD1 identical over 7 bases. The CDR3 is 15 residues long. Trimming at V came to 2 bases and at J to 7 bases, leaving 10 bases not matched to a gene. Germline lookup yields CDR1 LGHDT and CDR2 YNNKEL (reference sequence). CDR3 residues: CASSQIWTGGGGYTF. CDR3 coding DNA: TGTGCCAGCAGCCAAATTTGGACAGGTGGGGGTGGCTACACCTTC.

The V and J genes are TRBV20-1 and TRBJ1-1, with a possible D match to TRBD1 (6 bases). Per the germline V gene, CDR1 is DFQATT and CDR2 is SNEGSKA (reference sequence). The CDR3 is 12 residues long. V lost 6 bases to trimming and J lost 8 bases, with 16 bases between them. The CDR3 DNA is TGCAGTGCCCAATATGGACAGCCCGAAGCTTTCTTT. Its protein is CSAQYGQPEAFF.